The next 14 T cell receptor beta chains were all read from a single sample in a study of CXCR3-negative and CXCR3-positive naive CD8 T cells. All TRB cDNA libraries came from 5' RACE performed with UMI labels. TCRdb re-called the 5' RACE reads, yielding one record per CDR3 amino acid sequence without DNA. This sample carries 100,000 to 150,000 distinct CDR3 sequences, with 0.29% going to the ten biggest clones. Source material: naive CXCR3- CD8+ T cells from blood. This sample's subset: CD45RO-CCR7+CD27+CD95- naive CD8+ T cells lacking CXCR3 (TNR3-). The receptors derive from a human donor in good health. Some clones in this sample may be carry-over from other donors' samples.

The gene calls are TRBV6-7 and TRBJ1-1. TRBV6-7 is placed among ORFs of uncertain function. The CDR3 is 14 residues long. CDR3 protein: CATKNPSTNTEAFF.

This chain connects TRBV7-2 to TRBJ2-7. This CDR3 contains 15 residues. Germline CDR1 and CDR2: SGHTA and FQGNSA. CDR3 in amino acids: CASTIPEVGRYEQYF.

V and J are TRBV7-8 and TRBJ2-3. This CDR3 has 12 residues. Germline V gene sequence: CDR1 SGHVS, CDR2 FQNEAQ. The CDR3 protein is CASSLHADTQYF. Full variable domain (outside the CDR3, taken from reference TRBV7-8 and TRBJ2-3): GAGVSQSPRYKVAKRGQDVALRCDPISGHVSLFWYQQALGQGPEFLTYFQNEAQLDKSGLPSDRFFAERPEGSVSTLKIQRTQQEDSAVYLCASSLHADTQYFGPGTRLTVL.

This chain uses TRBV6-5 with TRBJ2-3; the TCRdb call, TRBD2, lacks DNA for checking. The CDR3 has 18 amino acids. The germline V gene encodes CDR1 MNHEY and CDR2 SVGAGI. CDR3 sequence reads: CASSQGLAGRISTDTQYF.

This chain joins TRBV7-9 and TRBJ1-1; TCRdb designates TRBD1, a call that cannot be tested without DNA. The CDR3 consists of 14 residues. Germline V gene data show CDR1 as SEHNR and CDR2 as FQNEAQ (reference sequence). The CDR3 loop reads CASSTQAPGAEAFF.

The rearrangement uses TRBV29-1 and TRBJ1-2; TCRdb names TRBD1, which stays unverified in the absence of DNA. Germline-derived CDR1 and CDR2 are SQVTM and ANQGSEA. CDR3 length: 17 residues. The CDR3 loop is CSVERVGPTGSNYGYTF.

V is TRBV6-2 or TRBV6-3 and J is TRBJ1-2; TCRdb returns TRBD1, unconfirmable since there is no DNA. The CDR3 loop spans 13 amino acids. Per the germline V gene, CDR1 is MNHEY and CDR2 is SVGEGT. The CDR3 loop is CASSYRDNYGYTF.

The chain employs TRBV12-3 or TRBV12-4 and TRBJ1-2. The CDR3 consists of 14 residues. CDR3 in amino acids: CASSLAGNNYGYTF.

This chain links TRBV20-1 with TRBJ1-5; TCRdb reports TRBD1, a call that lacks DNA to check it against. CDR3 length: 15 amino acids. Per germline, CDR1 DFQATT and CDR2 SNEGSKA (reference sequence). CDR3 in amino acids: CSARDWGGAGQPQHF.

The chain couples TRBV5-4 to TRBJ2-7; TCRdb names TRBD1, which stays unverified in the absence of DNA. Germline CDR1 SGHNT, CDR2 YYREEE (reference sequence). This CDR3 has 16 amino acids. CDR3 protein: CASSFGRTGGIYEQYF.

The chain couples TRBV28 to TRBJ1-1; TCRdb indicates TRBD1, and absent DNA this call remains unverified. This CDR3 is built from 13 residues. The germline gives CDR1 MDHEN, CDR2 SYDVKM. The CDR3 here is CASRSRGDTEAFF.

The chain has TRBV4-2 and TRBJ2-1; TCRdb's assignment of TRBD2 cannot be checked, as there is no DNA. CDR3 length equals 18 residues. In germline, CDR1 is LGHNA, CDR2 YNFKEQ. CDR3 loop: CASSQDLHTSGRSFEQFF.

The V and J genes are TRBV29-1 and TRBJ2-7; TCRdb lists TRBD1, though no DNA is available to test this call. Germline V gives CDR1 SQVTM, CDR2 ANQGSEA. The length of the CDR3 is 12 residues. The CDR3 reads CSAAGLLGGQYF.

The chain has TRBV28 and TRBJ1-3. The V gene's germline CDR1 is MDHEN and CDR2 SYDVKM. The CDR3 extends over 18 amino acids. CDR3 sequence: CASSPPSPQGPSGNTIYF.